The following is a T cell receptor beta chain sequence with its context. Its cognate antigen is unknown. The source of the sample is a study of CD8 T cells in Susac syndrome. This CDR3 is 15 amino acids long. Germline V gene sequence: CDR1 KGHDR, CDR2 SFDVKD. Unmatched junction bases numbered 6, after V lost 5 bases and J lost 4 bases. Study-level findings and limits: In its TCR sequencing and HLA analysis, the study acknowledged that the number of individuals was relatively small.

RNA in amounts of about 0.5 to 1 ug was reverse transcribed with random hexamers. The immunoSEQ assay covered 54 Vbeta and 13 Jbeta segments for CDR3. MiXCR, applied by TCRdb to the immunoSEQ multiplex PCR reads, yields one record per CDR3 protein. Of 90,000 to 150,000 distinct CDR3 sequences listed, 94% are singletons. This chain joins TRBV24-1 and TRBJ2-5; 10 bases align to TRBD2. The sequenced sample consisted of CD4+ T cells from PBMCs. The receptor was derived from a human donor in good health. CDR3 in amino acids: CATSGSSGSGETQYF. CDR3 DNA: TGTGCCACCAGTGGCTCTAGCGGGAGCGGAGAGACCCAGTACTTC.